The rows below give T cell receptor beta chains drawn from one sample of a study of spatial heterogeneity in lung cancer. TCRdb re-derived calls from the 5' RACE reads in MiXCR, one entry per CDR3 protein. The data show about 42,000 distinct CDR3 sequences, with nearly 7% seen just once and 43% held by the top ten. Sequences were derived from PBMCs, sampled at surgery. Source of these receptors: a female donor with early-stage non-small cell lung cancer. Both conserved end residues are part of each CDR3.

CDR3aa | v_gene
CRALTDTQYF | TRBV29-1
CASSGGQGVYEQYF | TRBV5-1
CSGESYRFSYEQYF | TRBV20-1
CSVRTGTYEQYF | TRBV20-1
CATSRERLDQETQYF | TRBV15
CSARRLAGLYNEQFF | TRBV20-1
CASSIRTGTEDATF | TRBV7-2
CASSQNTIYF | TRBV28
CASSQDQYNEQFF | TRBV4-2
CASTRRRTGRTGVENIQYF | TRBV21-1
CASSTSGGAGEQFF | TRBV6-4
CAISGSGGEAFF | TRBV10-3
CASSLFIGTGRETQYF | TRBV5-1
CSARDSKSEAFF | TRBV20-1
CASKDRADYGYTF | TRBV12-3/TRBV12-4
CASSLVGQGNSPLHF | TRBV28
CASSLSSGQGGQETQYF | TRBV7-3
CASKPGQGQGQPQHF | TRBV3-1
CASSEWDRGARTGELFF | TRBV27
CASSLILSGANVLTF | TRBV5-1
CASSLAGRGNSPLHF | TRBV7-9
CATSDPDRGRNEQFF | TRBV24-1
CASVTSGGAGADTQYF | TRBV18
CASSLSTTSYF | TRBV5-5
CSAREGQGVSEAFF | TRBV20-1
CATGTSGASTDTQYF | TRBV5-1
CSARDFKGWGTEAFF | TRBV20-1
CSAQTRQGTPGYF | TRBV20-1
CASRSRDITQYF | TRBV7-9
CASSESWGGQPQHF | TRBV6-1
CASSFLGRRAFF | TRBV27
CSARDPRVATNEKLFF | TRBV20-1
CASSSDRGYEKLFF | TRBV9
CATSRGPDRGDYGYTF | TRBV15
CASSSQGAYNEQFF | TRBV5-1
CAIWAGEGDTQYF | TRBV10-3
CASSLAGENGEQFF | TRBV7-9
CASSPGQGAIQYF | TRBV28
CTSSQDQEDVQKTQYF | TRBV3-2
CASSLGVRGYTF | TRBV28
CSAKEGGPTDTQYF | TRBV20-1
CASSLAGRGTDTQYF | TRBV7-6
CATSRDSAYEQYF | TRBV15
CASRPFAGYGELFF | TRBV11-2
CASSYNLGGLGNSPLHF | TRBV5-1
CASSPPGRSLFRRELFF | TRBV23-1
CASSFEGRNSYTF | TRBV7-2
CASSLGLAGVDTQYF | TRBV5-1
CAISAGLATTRELFF | TRBV10-3
CAWSLRQGVTEAFF | TRBV30
CASSRGHPRESGNTIYF | TRBV5-4
CASSLRVSGANVLTF | TRBV11-2
CASSLGAGVTDTQYF | TRBV7-9
CASSLSGNSGNTIYF | TRBV7-9